A single sample gave rise to the 12 T cell receptor beta chains below, sequenced in a study of blood T cell repertoires in COVID-19. This table comes from immunoSEQ multiplex PCR, and its TCRdb copy is limited to in-frame clones, with some not included. The sample lists fewer than 200,000 clones, roughly 89% occurring once. Sequenced input: peripheral blood. The origin of the receptors is a woman aged 18-29 years who had recovered from COVID-19.

The chain couples TRBV7-8 to TRBJ1-2; D uncertain. The CDR3 runs 13 residues. The V gene lost 1 base and the J gene lost 3 bases, with 6 bases spanning the gap. The germline gives CDR1 SGHVS, CDR2 FQNEAQ. The CDR3 region is CASSLDRDYGYTF. The CDR3 DNA is TGTGCCAGCAGCTTAGACAGAGACTATGGCTACACCTTC.

CDR3 DNA: TGTGCCACCAGTGATTTGCCAGGGAGACAGGGGTATGAGCAGTTCTTC. It yields the protein CATSDLPGRQGYEQFF. The chain has TRBV24-1 and TRBJ2-1; 8 bases align to TRBD1. Germline V gene sequence: CDR1 KGHDR, CDR2 SFDVKD. This CDR3 region has 16 residues. After removal of 0 bases from V and 8 bases from J, the junction contained 8 bases not matched to a gene.

This sequence joins TRBV18 and TRBJ1-3, with TRBD1 matching 8 bases. The germline V gene encodes CDR1 KGHSH and CDR2 LQKENI. This CDR3 is built from 16 residues. V shed 6 bases, J shed 0 bases, and the junction held 7 bases outside the gene matches. CDR3: CASSPGQVYSGNTIYF. The CDR3 DNA follows: TGTGCCAGCTCCCCGGGACAGGTCTACTCTGGAAACACCATATATTTT.

The rearrangement links TRBV23-1 to TRBJ1-4; 11 bases align to TRBD1. TRBV23-1 is an open reading frame, and its role is uncertain. Germline trimming cut 6 bases from V and 0 bases from J; bases unmatched to any gene: 9. The CDR3 totals 18 residues. The CDR3 region has the DNA TGCGCCAGCAGCCGGGACAGGGGGAAAGCGGCAACTAATGAAAAACTGTTTTTT. This translates into CASSRDRGKAATNEKLFF.

This chain joins TRBV6-2 or TRBV6-3 and TRBJ2-4, with D possibly being TRBD1 (5 bases). Germline V gene lookup returns CDR1 MNHEY and CDR2 SVGEGT. V lost 4 bases to trimming and J lost 2 bases, with 15 bases between them. The CDR3 totals 16 residues. CDR3 residues: CASSSIFRDPKNIQYF. The CDR3 DNA reads TGTGCCAGCAGTTCGATATTCAGGGATCCCAAAAACATTCAGTACTTC.

The CDR3 DNA sequence: TGCGCCAGCAGCTTGGTTCCAGCGGGAGTGGACAATGAGCAGTTCTTC. Its translation: CASSLVPAGVDNEQFF. V is TRBV5-1 and J is TRBJ2-1; TRBD2 matches 8 bases. CDR1 and CDR2 (germline): SGHRS, YFSETQ. Trimming at V came to 0 bases and at J to 5 bases, leaving 7 bases not matched to a gene. The length of the CDR3 is 16 residues.

This chain links TRBV7-3 with TRBJ2-7, with D unclear. CDR3 length: 13 residues. V shed 5 bases and J shed 3 bases, with 11 bases lying between them. From germline, CDR1 is SGHTA and CDR2 FQGTGA. The CDR3 loop reads CASSLGRGYEQYF. As DNA, the CDR3 is TGTGCCAGCAGCCTCGGTCGAGGCTACGAGCAGTACTTC.

This chain links TRBV12-3 or TRBV12-4 with TRBJ2-1; D is ambiguous. The CDR3 spans 13 residues. The V end was cut by 5 bases, the J end by 3 bases, with 8 bases between. CDR3 nucleotides: TGTGCCAGCAGTCAGTCCCGCTACAATGAGCAGTTCTTC. Its protein product is CASSQSRYNEQFF.

The rearrangement joins TRBV10-3 to TRBJ2-1, with D maybe TRBD1 (5 bases). Per germline, CDR1 ENHRY and CDR2 SYGVKD. Trimming took 7 bases from V and 6 from J, leaving 13 bases between them. The CDR3 is made up of 13 amino acids. The CDR3 region is CAIKGVESNEQFF. CDR3 DNA: TGTGCCATCAAAGGGGTGGAGAGCAATGAGCAGTTCTTC.

The V gene is TRBV5-6, the J gene TRBJ1-1; no definite D call. The CDR3 runs to 13 residues. Germline V gene lookup returns CDR1 SGHDT and CDR2 YYEEEE. Trimming took off 0 bases at V and 1 base at J, with 4 bases between the two ends. The CDR3 sequence is CASSLDKNTEAFF. The CDR3 DNA is TGTGCCAGCAGCTTGGACAAGAACACTGAAGCTTTCTTT.

The chain employs TRBV4-1 and TRBJ1-1; D remains unclear. Germline loops: CDR1 MGHRA, CDR2 YSYEKL. V lost 0 bases, J lost 7 bases, and 9 bases lay in between. The length of the CDR3 is 13 residues. The CDR3 DNA follows: TGCGCCAGCAGCCAAGATTGGGAGAGTGAAGCTTTCTTT. This gives the protein CASSQDWESEAFF.

This clone has only a few counts. The chain joins TRBV7-9 to TRBJ2-7; D gene unclear. V was pared by 5 bases and J by 6 bases, with 14 bases between. This CDR3 has 13 residues. The germline CDR1 and CDR2 sequences are SEHNR and FQNEAQ (reference sequence). CDR3 nucleotide sequence: TGTGCCAGCAGCCCACGACCCTCTAGCGAGCAGTACTTC. Its protein is CASSPRPSSEQYF.